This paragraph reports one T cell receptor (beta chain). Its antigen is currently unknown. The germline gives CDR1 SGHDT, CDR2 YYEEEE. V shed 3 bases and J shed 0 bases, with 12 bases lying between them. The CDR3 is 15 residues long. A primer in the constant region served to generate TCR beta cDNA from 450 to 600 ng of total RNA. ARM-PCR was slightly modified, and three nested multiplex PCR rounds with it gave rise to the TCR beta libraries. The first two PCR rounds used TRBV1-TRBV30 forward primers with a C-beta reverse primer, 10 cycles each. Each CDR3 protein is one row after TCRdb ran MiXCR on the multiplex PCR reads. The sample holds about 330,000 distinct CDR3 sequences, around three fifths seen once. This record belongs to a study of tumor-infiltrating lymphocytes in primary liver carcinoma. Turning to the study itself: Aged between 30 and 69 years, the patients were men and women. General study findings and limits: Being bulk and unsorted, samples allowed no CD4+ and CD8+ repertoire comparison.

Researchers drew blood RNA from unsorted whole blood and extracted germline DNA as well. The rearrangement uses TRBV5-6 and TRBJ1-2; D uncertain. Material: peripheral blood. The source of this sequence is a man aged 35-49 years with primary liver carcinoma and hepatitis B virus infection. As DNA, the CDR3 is TGTGCCAGCAGCTCGAACCCACCGTCTAACTATGGCTACACCTTC. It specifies CASSSNPPSNYGYTF.